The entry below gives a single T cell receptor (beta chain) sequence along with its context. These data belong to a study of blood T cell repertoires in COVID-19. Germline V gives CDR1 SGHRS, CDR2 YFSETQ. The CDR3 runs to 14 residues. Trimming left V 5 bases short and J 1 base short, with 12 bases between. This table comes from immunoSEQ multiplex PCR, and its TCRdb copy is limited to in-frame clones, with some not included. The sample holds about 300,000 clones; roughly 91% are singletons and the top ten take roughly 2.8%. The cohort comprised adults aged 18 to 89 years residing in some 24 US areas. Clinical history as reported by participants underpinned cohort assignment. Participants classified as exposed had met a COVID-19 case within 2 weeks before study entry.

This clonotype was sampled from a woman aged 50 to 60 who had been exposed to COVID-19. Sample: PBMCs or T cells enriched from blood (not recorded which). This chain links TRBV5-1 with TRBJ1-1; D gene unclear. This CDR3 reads CASRTVEENTEAFF. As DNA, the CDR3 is TGCGCCAGCAGAACTGTGGAGGAGAACACTGAAGCTTTCTTT.